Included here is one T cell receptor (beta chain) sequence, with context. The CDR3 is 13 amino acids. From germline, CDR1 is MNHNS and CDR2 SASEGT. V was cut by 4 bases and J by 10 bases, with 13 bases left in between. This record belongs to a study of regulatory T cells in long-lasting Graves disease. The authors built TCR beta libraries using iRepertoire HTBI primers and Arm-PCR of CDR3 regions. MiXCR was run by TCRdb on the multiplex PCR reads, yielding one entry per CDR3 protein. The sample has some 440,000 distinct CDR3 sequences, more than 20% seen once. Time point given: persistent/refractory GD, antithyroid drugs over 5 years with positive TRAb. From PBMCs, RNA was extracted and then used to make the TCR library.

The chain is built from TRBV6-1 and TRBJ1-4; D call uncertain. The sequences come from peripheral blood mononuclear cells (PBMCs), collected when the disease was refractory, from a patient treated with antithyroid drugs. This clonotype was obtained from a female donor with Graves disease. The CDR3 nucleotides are TGTGCCAGCAGTGGCGGCGCCCTTGGAAAACTGTTTTTT. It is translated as CASSGGALGKLFF.